This T cell receptor (beta chain) stems from a study of cytomegalovirus exposure and HLA in healthy donors. J was trimmed by 0 bases and V by 0 bases; bases with no gene match: 12. Germline assignment: CDR1 LGHNA and CDR2 YSLEER. This CDR3 has 19 residues. In the PCR, 60 Vbeta and 13 Jbeta primers were used. Repertoires were generated with immunoSEQ multiplex PCR, while TCRdb's copy carries only in-frame clones and drops some. This sample carries about 150,000 clones, over 70% of them seen once, and the ten largest clones take 1.3%. This clone was recorded a few times. The receptor was derived from a man aged 45-65 years in good health and CMV-seropositive. The chain couples TRBV4-3 to TRBJ1-1; 8 bases line up with TRBD1. The sequenced sample was PBMCs. The CDR3 loop is CASSQEARQGLRMNTEAFF. The CDR3 DNA sequence: TGCGCCAGCAGCCAAGAGGCAAGACAGGGGCTTCGAATGAACACTGAAGCTTTCTTT.